A single T cell receptor (beta chain) is shown here with its context. These data belong to a study of T cells in tumors after PD-1 blockade. Turning to the study itself: Patients received pembrolizumab 200 mg every 3 weeks or cemiplimab 350 mg every 2 weeks.

TCRdb keeps only in-frame clones here, not all; method: immunoSEQ multiplex PCR. The sample lists 60,000 or so clones, roughly 78% occurring once. The TCR sequence derives from a human donor with basal cell carcinoma. This specimen was PBMCs, taken before anti-PD-1 treatment.

The CDR3 here is CASSLAADGGSPLHF. CDR3 sequence (DNA): TGCGCCAGCAGCTTGGCCGCCGACGGAGGATCACCCCTCCACTTT. The chain joins TRBV5-1 to TRBJ1-6; D call uncertain. The CDR3 consists of 15 residues. Between the trimmed V and J ends, which lost 0 bases and 10 bases, there was a span of 14 bases. In germline, CDR1 is SGHRS, CDR2 YFSETQ.